The present entry profiles one T cell receptor beta chain with its context. Its antigen target is currently unknown. Base qualities were left out, and no much larger clone turns up one base away. The CDR3 goes from the cysteine to the phenylalanine over 14 residues. Of all the DNA, just the CDR3 is kept, 42 bases in frame from base 1. The germline V gene sets CDR1 to MDHEN and CDR2 to SYDVKM. V drops 8 bases and J drops 4 bases, leaving 17 bases in between. The time point label corresponds to: about 28 days (+/-7) after the second vaccine dose. AZD1222 recipients whose second dose came at about 4 weeks and those whose second dose came at about 12 weeks were combined into one group, since spike-specific TCR depth and breadth did not differ between the two schedules. The vaccinee samples were drawn from two UK trials, COV001 and COV002, one of which was a single-blind randomized controlled phase 2/3 trial testing AZD1222 (ChAdOx1 nCoV-19) in healthy adults. For TCRbeta chain sequencing, PBMC samples from trial participants were taken at day 0 and at day 28 after the second dose.

This sample was included in a study of T cell responses to AZD1222 COVID-19 vaccine listed by TCRdb under 2021. About the study as a whole: A total of under 250 trial participants underwent TCR sequencing, of whom roughly 210 had received two doses of AZD1222 and 26 had received two doses of the MenACWY control vaccine. Enrollment into the trials was organized by age into subgroups of 18-55, 56-69 and 70-plus years, and those subgroups contained roughly 150, 30 and 60 TCR-sequenced participants, respectively.

Results and caveats for the whole study, not just this receptor: Reportedly, almost half of the unique spike-specific TCRs recognized epitopes lying outside the regions that are mutated in the B.1.351 and B.1.1.7 variants. In the small 56-69-year group, the increase in depth fell short of significance, most likely because of low power. Conclusions about previously exposed vaccinees are limited because only 6 or 7 AZD1222 recipients were SARS-CoV-2 seropositive at baseline. Because no day 14 peak-response samples were available, repertoires were characterized only after the peak T cell response. Participants were mostly white British, with more females than males. The authors suggested clonal diversity may have been underestimated. Spike-specific TCR breadth and depth rose significantly after two AZD1222 doses compared with day 0 and with MenACWY recipients. CD4 TCRs associated with the vaccine covered the entire spike protein, and the dominant responses were in regions 160-218 and 743-854.

The CDR3 regions of human TCRbeta chains were analyzed by immunosequencing. Regarding the original processing steps: Repertoire TCRs were matched against a reference library of SARS-CoV-2-specific TCRs generated with the MIRA antigen-specificity platform. Breadth meant the fraction of unique TCRs that were SARS-CoV-2-associated, whereas depth meant the fraction of total T cells that were SARS-CoV-2-associated. Using the MIRA data, each spike-specific TCR was mapped to the spike region that the TCR reacts to and placed in a CD4 or CD8 class. Log10-transformed breadth and depth values were compared by one-way ANOVA with Sidak's multiple comparisons tests. The table was pulled from immuneACCESS by TCRdb, which kept in-frame rearrangements only. Such tables lose some clones; where checked, under half of the loss comes from unresolved V genes, and the rest has no known cause. V and J calls plus clone size are reproduced from that table; the DNA served to infer D and trimming. This sample is represented by 100,000 to 150,000 clones; roughly 92% of them were singletons. Of the sample, 1.1% is held by the ten largest clones.

The chain is assembled from TRBV28 and TRBJ1-2; too little of a D gene remains to name it. Source: peripheral blood, taken 28 days after the second AZD1222 dose. The receptor comes from an adult who received the AZD1222 COVID-19 vaccine. The encoded CDR3 is CASHFAKGPYGYTF. Read as DNA, the sequence is TGTGCCAGCCACTTCGCGAAGGGCCCCTATGGCTACACCTTC.